This TCR beta chain emerged from a study of CXCR3-negative and CXCR3-positive naive CD8 T cells. The wider study: Overall TRB read output was some 140 million, and each library contained about 1.5 +/- 0.3 million reads. Study-level results: The TRB CDR3s that CXCR3-positive naive cells carried were more hydrophobic than those of CXCR3-negative naive cells.

A remark on this clonotype: Its specificity is unknown.

The CDR3 spans 13 residues. The germline CDR1 and CDR2 sequences are MDHEN and SYDVKM. The libraries of TRB cDNA were constructed through 5' RACE using UMI labels. Using the 5' RACE reads, TCRdb records one entry per CDR3 protein without DNA. The repertoire table contains some 130,000 distinct CDR3 sequences. The receptor was isolated from a human donor in good health. Some clones in this sample may be carry-over from other donors' samples. The J gene is TRBJ1-6, the V gene TRBV28. The sample taken for sequencing was naive CXCR3+ CD8+ T cells from blood. Subset noted: CD45RO-CCR7+CD27+CD95- naive CD8+ T cells expressing CXCR3 (TNR3+). CDR3 region: CASSLDANSPLHF.